The clone carrying this T cell receptor (beta chain) came up once. No antigen is known for it. Between the trimmed V and J ends, which lost 5 bases and 1 base, there was a span of 9 bases. Germline V gene sequence: CDR1 SGHTA, CDR2 FQGNSA. The CDR3 is 13 residues long. This entry belongs to a study of cytomegalovirus exposure and HLA in healthy donors. Whole-study results and caveats: Three CMV-associated chains were confirmed in vitro to be specific for CMV antigens. One later analysis, an examination of the 120 validation repertoires, found that first-cohort TCR clusters tended to co-occur in them.

TCRdb's copy holds only in-frame clones and misses some; the assay was immunoSEQ multiplex PCR. The sample lists about 130,000 clones; roughly 90% were seen once. The V gene is TRBV7-2, the J gene TRBJ2-7; TRBD1 is a possible D gene (6 bases). The specimen was PBMCs. This clonotype was sampled from a man younger than 40 in good health and CMV-seronegative. The CDR3 loop reads CASSQGSSYEQYF. CDR3 coding DNA: TGTGCCAGCAGCCAGGGGAGTTCCTACGAGCAGTACTTC.